Listed below are T cell receptor beta chains from one sample, sequenced in a study of Ad26.COV2.S vaccination and SARS-CoV-2 variants. Sequenced by immunoSEQ multiplex PCR; TCRdb stores in-frame clones only, minus some. This table has around 500,000 clones, 80% to 90% appearing once. This sample comprised peripheral blood, obtained in a trial of Ad26.COV2.S vaccine versus placebo. The receptors originated from a person between 18 and 65 years old who received the Ad26.COV2.S COVID-19 vaccine or a placebo. CDR3s include the opening cysteine and the closing phenylalanine or tryptophan. A D gene is named only where the DNA matches it firmly. Some rows mark clone size as missing; the rest say once, few, many or name a class of expanded clone.

>-|TRBJ2-2|-|TRBV30
CAWNWDSNTGELFF
TGTGCCTGGAACTGGGACTCGAACACCGGGGAGCTGTTTTTT
>TRBD2|TRBJ2-2|-|TRBV27
CASRGLAGTGELFF
TGTGCCAGCAGGGGACTAGCGGGCACCGGGGAGCTGTTTTTT
>-|TRBJ2-7|-|TRBV5-1
CASSWTEMSSYEQYF
TGCGCCAGCAGCTGGACAGAGATGAGCTCCTACGAGCAGTACTTC
>-|TRBJ2-7|few|TRBV7-6
CASSPGEGGIHEQYF
TGTGCCAGCAGCCCCGGGGAGGGGGGAATCCACGAGCAGTACTTC
>-|TRBJ1-4|once|TRBV5-1
CASSLVQGSNEKLFF
TGCGCCAGCAGCTTGGTCCAGGGGTCGAATGAAAAACTGTTTTTT
>-|TRBJ2-5|-|TRBV3-1/TRBV3-2
CASSQDWGPAGLETQYF
TGTGCCAGCAGCCAAGATTGGGGCCCCGCCGGGCTGGAGACCCAGTACTTC
>-|TRBJ2-1|-|TRBV7-9
CASQSGAVVYNEQFF
TGTGCCAGCCAATCCGGGGCTGTAGTGTACAATGAGCAGTTCTTC
>-|TRBJ1-2|-|TRBV30
CAWRAPGLTHYGYTF
TGTGCCTGGAGGGCCCCGGGCCTTACGCACTATGGCTACACCTTC
>TRBD1|TRBJ2-5|-|TRBV11-2
CASSPGQGLETQYF
TGTGCCAGCAGCCCAGGACAGGGTTTGGAGACCCAGTACTTC
>TRBD1|TRBJ1-2|-|TRBV7-8
CASSLADGQGYTYGYTF
TGTGCCAGCAGCTTAGCAGACGGACAGGGTTACACCTATGGCTACACCTTC
>TRBD1|TRBJ2-3|-|TRBV30
CAWGTGLDTQYF
TGTGCCTGGGGGACAGGTTTAGATACGCAGTATTTT
>-|TRBJ1-5|-|TRBV7-8
CASSSGVVQPQHF
TGTGCCAGCAGCTCAGGGGTTGTCCAGCCCCAGCATTTT
>TRBD2|TRBJ2-7|once|TRBV19
CASAGLAGGLGEQYF
TGTGCCAGTGCTGGACTAGCGGGGGGGCTTGGCGAGCAGTACTTC
>TRBD1|TRBJ1-1|-|TRBV2
CASSEEVGQGAEAFF
TGTGCCAGCAGTGAAGAGGTGGGGCAGGGGGCTGAAGCTTTCTTT
>-|TRBJ1-6|-|TRBV27
CASSIQGPISPLHF
TGTGCCAGCAGCATCCAAGGGCCCATTTCACCCCTCCACTTT
>-|TRBJ2-6|-|TRBV9
CASSVGSGGASGANVLTF
TGTGCCAGCAGCGTAGGCAGTGGGGGCGCTTCTGGGGCCAACGTCCTGACTTTC
>-|TRBJ2-3|-|TRBV30
CAWSPHTDTQYF
TGTGCCTGGAGTCCTCACACAGATACGCAGTATTTT
>-|TRBJ2-7|-|TRBV7-9
CASSLQGTSYEQYF
TGTGCCAGCAGCTTACAGGGGACAAGCTACGAGCAGTACTTC
>-|TRBJ2-1|-|TRBV11-2
CASSLGPRMNEQFF
TGTGCCAGCAGCTTAGGACCCCGAATGAATGAGCAGTTCTTC
>-|TRBJ1-2|once|TRBV28
CASSKGGTYGYTF
TGTGCCAGCAGTAAGGGGGGCACCTATGGCTACACCTTC
>-|TRBJ2-3|-|TRBV5-1
CASSLGLAGADTQYF
TGCGCCAGCAGCTTGGGGCTAGCCGGGGCAGATACGCAGTATTTT
>-|TRBJ2-7|-|TRBV11-1
CASAGQLGEQYF
TGTGCCAGTGCGGGCCAACTGGGCGAGCAGTACTTC
>TRBD1|TRBJ2-5|-|TRBV7-8
CASSSEQGRPTQYF
TGTGCCAGCAGCTCTGAACAGGGGCGCCCGACCCAGTACTTC
>-|TRBJ2-7|-|TRBV4-2
CASSQLLAYEQYF
TGTGCCAGCAGCCAACTACTAGCCTACGAGCAGTACTTC
>TRBD1|TRBJ1-4|-|TRBV6-5
CASSYSWTGEKLFF
TGTGCCAGCAGTTACTCATGGACAGGTGAAAAACTGTTTTTT
>-|TRBJ1-6|few|TRBV6-5
CASSYWSDNSPLHF
TGTGCCAGCAGTTACTGGTCGGATAATTCACCCCTCCACTTT
>-|TRBJ2-1|-|TRBV11-3
CASSQGGSYNEQFF
TGTGCCAGCAGCCAGGGGGGTTCCTACAATGAGCAGTTCTTC
>-|TRBJ2-5|once|TRBV29-1
CSVDSGGETQYF
TGCAGCGTTGATTCTGGGGGGGAGACCCAGTACTTC
>-|TRBJ1-2|once|TRBV7-9
CASSYQDRIHGYTF
TGTGCCAGCAGCTACCAGGACAGAATACATGGCTACACCTTC
>TRBD2|TRBJ2-1|-|TRBV5-1
CASSRGGANRDEQFF
TGCGCCAGCAGCCGCGGGGGGGCCAATAGGGATGAGCAGTTCTTC
>TRBD1|TRBJ2-1|-|TRBV6-5
CASSPDRGFYNEQFF
TGTGCCAGCAGCCCCGACAGGGGGTTCTACAATGAGCAGTTCTTC
>TRBD1|TRBJ2-7|-|TRBV28
CASSLNPGQGTYEQYF
TGTGCCAGCAGTTTAAACCCGGGACAGGGGACCTACGAGCAGTACTTC
>-|TRBJ1-5|-|TRBV12-3/TRBV12-4
CASSLVGFQPQHF
TGTGCCAGCAGTTTAGTTGGGTTTCAGCCCCAGCATTTT
>TRBD1|TRBJ2-6|-|TRBV5-1
CASSPLSPGTGVGANVLTF
TGCGCCAGCAGCCCACTAAGTCCCGGGACAGGGGTCGGGGCCAACGTCCTGACTTTC
>TRBD1|TRBJ2-4|-|TRBV18
CASSDRVGKNIQYF
TGTGCCAGCTCGGACAGGGTCGGCAAAAACATTCAGTACTTC
>-|TRBJ1-1|once|TRBV27
CASSLAQGLRTEAFF
TGTGCCAGCAGTTTGGCGCAGGGACTACGGACTGAAGCTTTCTTT
>-|TRBJ1-2|-|TRBV5-1
CASSLEEVSPTGGYTF
TGCGCCAGCAGCTTGGAAGAGGTCAGCCCGACAGGTGGCTACACCTTC
>-|TRBJ2-2|once|TRBV18
CASSPPQGSFKTGELFF
TGTGCCAGCTCACCCCCCCAGGGGTCCTTTAAGACCGGGGAGCTGTTTTTT